This T cell receptor beta chain stems from a study of OX40 agonist ivuxolimab in advanced cancers. The V end lost 1 base, the J end lost 6 bases, and 16 bases lay between the germline ends. There are 15 residues in the CDR3. CDR1 is SGHVS and CDR2 is FQNEAQ in the germline V gene. The repertoire was sequenced with immunoSEQ multiplex PCR; TCRdb's copy has only in-frame clones and lacks some. Among about 21,000 clones listed, just over 85% were seen once. Sequences were derived from CD4+ or CD8+ T cells sorted from blood, sampled in a trial of the OX40 agonist ivuxolimab. The gene calls are TRBV7-8 and TRBJ2-7; D is undetermined. The source of this sequence is an adult with an advanced solid tumor such as melanoma, head and neck, liver or kidney cancer. The CDR3 here is CASSLVVLGESEQYF. CDR3 coding DNA: TGTGCCAGCAGCTTAGTGGTTCTTGGGGAAAGCGAGCAGTACTTC. Based on the CDR3 plus reference TRBV7-8 and TRBJ2-7, the full variable domain is GAGVSQSPRYKVAKRGQDVALRCDPISGHVSLFWYQQALGQGPEFLTYFQNEAQLDKSGLPSDRFFAERPEGSVSTLKIQRTQQEDSAVYLCASSLVVLGESEQYFGPGTRLTVT.